These T cell receptor beta chains were read from a single sample in a study of T cell changes during pregnancy in multiple sclerosis. Method: immunoSEQ multiplex PCR; TCRdb's copy keeps in-frame clones and lacks some. The repertoire consists of tens of thousands of clones, with 85% to 90% occurring once and the leading ten covering more than 5%. The sequenced sample was CD8+ T cells from peripheral blood mononuclear cells, obtained after pregnancy. These receptors originate from a female donor in good health, enrolled as a control in a pregnancy study. CDR3s include the opening cysteine and the closing phenylalanine or tryptophan. D genes are given only for firm matches. Size is stated for part of the rows, as once, few or many counts, or as a class when the clone is expanded.

>TRBV5-8|NA|NA|TRBJ2-7
CASSLGSDNPYEQYF
TGTGCCAGCAGCTTAGGTTCGGACAATCCCTACGAGCAGTACTTC
>TRBV10-3|NA|NA|TRBJ2-2
CAISVSWGRFFSGELFF
TGTGCCATCAGTGTTTCATGGGGCCGGTTTTTTTCCGGGGAGCTGTTTTTT
>TRBV5-4|NA|NA|TRBJ1-2
CASSPGDGYTF
TGTGCCAGCAGCCCGGGGGATGGCTACACCTTC
>TRBV5-4|TRBD1|NA|TRBJ2-7
CASTGDRGSYEQYF
TGTGCCAGCACCGGGGACAGGGGCTCCTACGAGCAGTACTTC
>TRBV4-2|TRBD1|NA|TRBJ2-3
CASSPTGITDTQYF
TGTGCCAGCAGCCCGACAGGGATCACAGATACGCAGTATTTT
>TRBV5-4|NA|NA|TRBJ2-7
CASSLLTGGGEYF
TGTGCCAGCAGCCTGTTGACCGGTGGAGGGGAATACTTC
>TRBV15|NA|NA|TRBJ1-5
CATSPWRGNNQPQHF
TGTGCCACCAGCCCTTGGAGAGGGAACAATCAGCCCCAGCATTTT
>TRBV6-5|TRBD2|once|TRBJ2-3
CASKQSSGRADTQYF
TGTGCCAGCAAGCAATCTAGCGGGAGGGCAGATACGCAGTATTTT
>TRBV7-9|TRBD2|NA|TRBJ2-5
CASSSTSGGLQETQYF
TGTGCCAGCAGCTCGACTAGCGGGGGGCTCCAAGAGACCCAGTACTTC
>TRBV27|NA|NA|TRBJ2-7
CASSLEGFGEDQYF
TGTGCCAGCAGTTTAGAAGGGTTCGGGGAGGATCAGTACTTC
>TRBV4-3|NA|NA|TRBJ2-7
CASSRNSVSLEDEQYF
TGCGCCAGCAGCCGGAACTCGGTCTCTCTTGAGGACGAGCAGTACTTC
>TRBV9|NA|NA|TRBJ2-1
CASTSAGYEQFF
TGTGCCAGCACCTCAGCGGGCTATGAGCAGTTCTTC
>TRBV23-1|TRBD1|NA|TRBJ2-2
CASSLSGQGRGTGELFF
TGCGCCAGCAGTCTCTCGGGACAGGGACGAGGCACCGGGGAGCTGTTTTTT
>TRBV7-9|TRBD1|NA|TRBJ1-1
CASSSTTGIPPAEAFF
TGTGCCAGCAGCTCGACGACAGGGATCCCCCCTGCTGAAGCTTTCTTT
>TRBV9|NA|few|TRBJ1-1
CASSSEDLNTEAFF
TGTGCCAGCAGTTCGGAAGACTTGAACACTGAAGCTTTCTTT
>TRBV28|TRBD2|NA|TRBJ2-1
CASSGPGTSGINEQFF
TGTGCCAGCAGTGGGCCCGGGACTAGCGGGATCAATGAGCAGTTCTTC
>TRBV27|NA|NA|TRBJ2-7
CASSFRATTASEQYF
TGTGCCAGCAGTTTCCGAGCTACAACAGCAAGCGAGCAGTACTTC
>TRBV7-8|TRBD2|NA|TRBJ2-5
CASNPLAGAQETQYF
TGTGCCAGCAACCCATTAGCGGGGGCCCAAGAGACCCAGTACTTC
>TRBV9|NA|NA|TRBJ2-3
CASSVRGGEGADTQYF
TGTGCCAGCAGCGTCAGGGGAGGGGAAGGGGCAGATACGCAGTATTTT
>TRBV15|NA|NA|TRBJ1-4
CATSREREGSEKLFF
TGTGCCACCAGCAGAGAGAGGGAGGGGAGTGAAAAACTGTTTTTT
>TRBV15|NA|NA|TRBJ2-5
CATSRRVSAGETQYF
TGTGCCACCAGCCGAAGGGTGTCGGCGGGGGAGACCCAGTACTTC
>TRBV15|NA|few|TRBJ1-5
CATSSSRGGNQPQHF
TGTGCCACCAGCAGCTCACGGGGGGGCAATCAGCCCCAGCATTTT
>TRBV10-3|TRBD1|NA|TRBJ1-2
CAIRQGTAANYGYTF
TGTGCCATCAGGCAAGGGACAGCAGCTAACTATGGCTACACCTTC
>TRBV4-2|NA|NA|TRBJ1-2
CASSQQGGGYTF
TGTGCCAGCAGCCAACAGGGAGGAGGCTACACCTTC
>TRBV4-3|NA|NA|TRBJ1-6
CASSVADSRDRPLHF
TGCGCCAGCAGCGTTGCGGACAGCCGAGATCGGCCCCTCCACTTT
>TRBV19|NA|NA|TRBJ1-2
CASSQGLYGYTF
TGTGCCAGTAGCCAGGGCCTCTATGGCTACACCTTC
>TRBV19|NA|many|TRBJ1-5
CATMGLRRGSNQPQHF
TGTGCCACCATGGGACTTCGGAGGGGTAGCAATCAGCCCCAGCATTTT
>TRBV15|TRBD1|NA|TRBJ2-5
CATSRGDREYQETQYF
TGTGCCACCAGCAGAGGGGACAGAGAGTACCAAGAGACCCAGTACTTC
>TRBV7-9|TRBD1|NA|TRBJ1-2
CASSPGQNYGYTF
TGTGCCAGCAGCCCGGGACAGAACTATGGCTACACCTTC
>TRBV7-9|TRBD1|NA|TRBJ1-2
CASSPPRTGGGYTF
TGTGCCAGCAGCCCTCCCCGGACAGGGGGCGGCTACACCTTC
>TRBV29-1|NA|NA|TRBJ2-6
CSVFGSGANVLTF
TGCAGCGTTTTCGGTTCCGGGGCCAACGTCCTGACTTTC
>TRBV5-8|NA|NA|TRBJ1-1
CASNSLWTEAFF
TGTGCCAGCAACTCCCTGTGGACTGAAGCTTTCTTT
>TRBV28|NA|NA|TRBJ1-3
CASKGLTGNTIYF
TGTGCCAGCAAGGGACTCACTGGAAACACCATATATTTT
>TRBV7-9|NA|NA|TRBJ1-1
CASSLTGTEAFF
TGTGCCAGCAGCCTAACCGGCACTGAAGCTTTCTTT
>TRBV9|TRBD2|NA|TRBJ2-1
CASSHSGGGLGEQFF
TGTGCCAGCAGCCACTCCGGGGGGGGCCTTGGGGAGCAGTTCTTC
>TRBV7-8|NA|NA|TRBJ1-1
CASSLVVNTEAFF
TGTGCCAGCAGCTTAGTCGTGAACACTGAAGCTTTCTTT
>TRBV7-2|NA|NA|TRBJ2-1
CASAGGANEQFF
TGTGCCAGCGCAGGAGGTGCCAATGAGCAGTTCTTC
>TRBV5-1|NA|NA|TRBJ2-1
CASSFDEAGNEQFF
TGCGCCAGCAGCTTCGATGAGGCTGGGAATGAGCAGTTCTTC
>TRBV28|NA|NA|TRBJ1-2
CASSLFESIGYTF
TGTGCCAGCAGTTTGTTCGAGAGCATTGGCTACACCTTC
>TRBV7-9|NA|NA|TRBJ2-3
CASSLVTGTDTQYF
TGTGCCAGCAGCTTAGTAACTGGCACAGATACGCAGTATTTT